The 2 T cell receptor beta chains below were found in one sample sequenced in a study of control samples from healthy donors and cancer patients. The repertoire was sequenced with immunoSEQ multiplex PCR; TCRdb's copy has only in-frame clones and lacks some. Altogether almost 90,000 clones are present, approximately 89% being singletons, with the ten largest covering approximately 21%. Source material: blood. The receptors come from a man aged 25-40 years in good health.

CDR3 amino acids: CASSPGGQGSDEKLFF. CDR3 nucleotide sequence: TGTGCCAGCAGCCCCGGAGGGCAGGGGTCGGATGAAAAACTGTTTTTT. The gene calls are TRBV5-4 and TRBJ1-4, with D possibly TRBD1 on 6 matching bases. V lost 4 bases and J lost 6, with 19 bases in between. Germline V CDR1 and CDR2: SGHNT, YYREEE (reference sequence). The CDR3 consists of 16 residues.

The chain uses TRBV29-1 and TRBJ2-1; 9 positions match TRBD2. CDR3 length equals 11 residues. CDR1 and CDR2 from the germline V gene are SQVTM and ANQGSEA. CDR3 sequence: CSGLAIDEQFF. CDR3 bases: TGCAGTGGACTAGCGATCGATGAGCAGTTCTTC.